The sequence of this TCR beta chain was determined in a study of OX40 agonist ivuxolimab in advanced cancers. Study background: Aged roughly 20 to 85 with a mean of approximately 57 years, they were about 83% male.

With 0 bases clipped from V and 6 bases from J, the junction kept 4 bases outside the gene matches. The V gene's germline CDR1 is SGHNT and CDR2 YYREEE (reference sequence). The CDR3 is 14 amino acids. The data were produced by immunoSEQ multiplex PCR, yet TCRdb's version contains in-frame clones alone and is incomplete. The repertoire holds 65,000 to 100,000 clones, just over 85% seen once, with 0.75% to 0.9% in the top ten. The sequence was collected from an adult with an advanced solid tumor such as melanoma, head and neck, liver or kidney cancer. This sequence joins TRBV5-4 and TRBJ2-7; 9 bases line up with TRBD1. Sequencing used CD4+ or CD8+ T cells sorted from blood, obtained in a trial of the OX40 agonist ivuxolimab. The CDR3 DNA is TGTGCCAGCAGCTTGGTGGGACAGGGTGCCGAGCAGTACTTC. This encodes CASSLVGQGAEQYF. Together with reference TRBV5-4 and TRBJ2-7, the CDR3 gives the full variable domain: ETGVTQSPTHLIKTRGQQVTLRCSSQSGHNTVSWYQQALGQGPQFIFQYYREEENGRGNFPPRFSGLQFPNYSSELNVNALELDDSALYLCASSLVGQGAEQYFGPGTRLTVT.